This TCR beta chain comes out of a study of T cell repertoires in breast cancer (dated by TCRdb to 2016 to 2017). Turning to the overall study: Tumors, lymph nodes and peripheral blood lymphocytes from breast cancer patients, as well as peripheral blood from healthy control donors, were profiled. Most of the roughly 21 patient tumors analyzed for shared TCRs were ER+/PR+. Controls included nine healthy donors of an age range similar to the patients. Sequencing yielded on average roughly 500,000 sequences per sample and 7.5 to 10 reads per input cell. Because breast cancer has a low mutational burden and common mutations are rare, the study reasoned that TCRs shared between breast cancer patients would target shared antigens. After being minced and digested with Liberase and DNase, tumors and tumor-involved lymph nodes were passed through 70-um and 40-um filters. Tumor-free lymph nodes were processed with no enzymatic digestion, and blood samples were separated using Ficoll.

The V and J ends are trimmed by 2 bases and 4 bases, leaving 9 bases between them. From its cysteine to its phenylalanine, the CDR3 spans 14 amino acids. The retained sequence is limited to the CDR3, 42 bases, with the frame set at the first base. CDR1 SNHLY and CDR2 FYNNEI are derived from the germline V gene. To analyze paired alpha-beta TCRs of CD8+ T cells, the researchers used an expanded emulsion RT-PCR method with primers covering all TCR V genes. CD8+ T cells were isolated with a CD8 positive selection kit and were then incubated overnight in 8.5 to 10 IU/mL IL-2 prior to emulsion RT-PCR. General findings and caveats noted by the study authors: Approximately 18 TCR pairs were shared across seven or more patient tumors and were rarely found in control blood, which suggests possible tumor specificity. TRBV7 predominated among the shared TCRs, which could possibly reflect tumor recognition or a mispriming bias from eight TRBV7 primers. About fourfold more TCRs were shared with matched tumor repertoires by tumor-involved sentinel lymph nodes than by tumor-free nodes (roughly 8% versus 2%). Genuine antitumor clones may have been missed because singleton TCRs were discarded and only part of each tumor was sampled. Shared TCRs were encoded by various nucleotide sequences, which suggests selection and expansion based on antigen. Emulsion RT-PCR was regarded as qualitative rather than quantitative, because clone recovery was skewed by transcript abundance and primer differences.

This clonotype was observed a handful of times. The target of this receptor is not known. No base qualities exist here, and no much larger clone lies one base off it. Libraries were built with emulsion pairing. A second nested PCR with blocking oligos suppressed unpaired genes, then a third nested PCR added Illumina adaptors and barcodes. Each emulsion RT-PCR master mix contained roughly 4,500-270,000 T cells, with C-region, Stepout and V-region primers. Emulsions were generated with the Micellula Emulsion and Purification Kit, and RT-PCR used Qiagen OneStep RT-PCR reagents. Pooled libraries were sequenced on an Illumina MiSeq with paired-end 2 x 250 reads. As for the authors' bioinformatics: Read pairs were joined in Galaxy and clipped at the engineered overlap into separate alpha and beta files, and reads that were not clipped were discarded. Alpha-beta pairs were assigned using CompleteTCR, a MiTCR-based pipeline in which chains sharing read cluster identifiers are linked by an R script. TCR sequences that were observed only once, representing about 1-3%, were removed as potential sequencing errors. TCRdb applied fastp at Q25 and MiXCR to the public reads, then kept only in-frame beta chains. When rows share a CDR3 protein, they turn into one entry using the most common DNA and genes. It is TCRdb's table, rather than the study itself, that gives the V and J calls and clone size. Within this sample are tens of thousands of distinct CDR3 sequences, with 45% to 50% of them counted one time only. The leading ten clones occupy 50% to 65% of the sample.

This TCR derives from a pool of human donors with breast cancer or a healthy control (not recorded which). The chain is encoded by TRBV2 joined to TRBJ1-3, and perhaps TRBD1 as D gene, on 6 matching bases. Input material: CD8+ T cells. The DNA sequence reads TGTGCCAGCAGTGAAACAGGGAGGGGAAACACCATATATTTT. Its protein is CASSETGRGNTIYF.